This entry features one T cell receptor beta chain sequence. The target antigen is unknown. Unique molecular identifiers were added to individual cDNA molecules. TCRdb reprocessed the 5' RACE reads via MiXCR and lists one record per CDR3 protein. This table has some 38,000 distinct CDR3 sequences, roughly 5.4% appearing once. This CDR3 contains 14 residues. Germline assignment: CDR1 SGHRS and CDR2 YFSETQ. V dropped 0 bases and J dropped 6 bases, with 11 bases sitting between them. The data stem from a study of early T cells in non-severe SARS-CoV-2 infection. Whole-study context: The input, bulk RNA from unsorted whole blood, was sequenced, and chains were unpaired. Study-level results: VDJdb matching favored anti-spike CD8 responses, missing private and CD4 specificities.

The receptor was derived from an adult who was a healthcare worker with PCR-confirmed SARS-CoV-2 infection or an uninfected control (not recorded which). The material sequenced was whole blood. The rearrangement links TRBV5-1 to TRBJ2-3; D is uncertain. CDR3 DNA: TGCGCCAGCAGCTTGGTGCCCACCAGGGATACGCAGTATTTT. This translates into CASSLVPTRDTQYF.